This entry is about one T cell receptor (beta chain). As handled by the study authors: Amplifying reference gene primers gave estimates of nucleated cell counts. Clones were sequenced by immunoSEQ multiplex PCR, and TCRdb holds only the in-frame ones, with some missing. V, J and clone size are taken as reported in that table, and D and trimming were inferred from the DNA itself. Of about 220,000 clones in the sample, about 78% were seen once. This entry belongs to a study of blood T cell repertoires in COVID-19. Study at large: Samples of COVID-19 (acute and convalescent) were obtained from the United States, Italy and Spain.

The germline gives CDR1 MNHEY, CDR2 SMNVEV (reference sequence). This CDR3 is 14 amino acids long. Trimming cost V 6 bases and J 6 bases; bases outside gene matches: 4. Sequencing input: peripheral blood. This chain connects TRBV27 to TRBJ2-2; 10 bases align to TRBD2. This receptor was obtained from a woman between 70 and 85 years old with acute or convalescent COVID-19. The CDR3 coding sequence is TGTGCCAGCAGGGGACTAGCGATGGCCGGGGAGCTGTTTTTT. It encodes CASRGLAMAGELFF.